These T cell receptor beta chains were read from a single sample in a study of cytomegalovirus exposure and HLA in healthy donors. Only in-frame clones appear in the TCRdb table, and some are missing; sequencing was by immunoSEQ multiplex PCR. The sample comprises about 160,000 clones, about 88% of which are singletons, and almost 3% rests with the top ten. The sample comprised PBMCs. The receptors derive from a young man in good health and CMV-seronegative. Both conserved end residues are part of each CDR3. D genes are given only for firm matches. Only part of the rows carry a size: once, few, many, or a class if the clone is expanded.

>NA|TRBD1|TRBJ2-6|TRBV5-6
CASSGPRDRGRGANVLTF
TGTGCCAGCAGCGGACCCCGGGACAGGGGGCGTGGGGCCAACGTCCTGACTTTC
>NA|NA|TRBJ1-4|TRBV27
CASSLFFPGSGSEKLFF
TGTGCCAGCAGTTTATTTTTTCCGGGGTCGGGGTCTGAAAAACTGTTTTTT
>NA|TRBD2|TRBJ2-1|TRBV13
CASSRRTSGSEAEQFF
TGTGCCAGCAGCCGCCGGACTAGCGGGAGTGAGGCTGAGCAGTTCTTC
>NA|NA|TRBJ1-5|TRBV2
CASSYWSGFSNQPQHF
TGTGCCAGCAGTTATTGGAGCGGTTTTAGCAATCAGCCCCAGCATTTT
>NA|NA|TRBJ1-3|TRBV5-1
CASSLGTGNSGNTIYF
TGCGCCAGCAGCTTGGGTACAGGGAACTCTGGAAACACCATATATTTT
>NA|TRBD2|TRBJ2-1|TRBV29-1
CSVGAFLAGDEQFF
TGCAGCGTGGGAGCTTTCTTAGCGGGAGATGAGCAGTTCTTC
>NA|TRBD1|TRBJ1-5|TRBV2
CASGDRVSNQPQHF
TGTGCCAGCGGGGACAGGGTATCGAATCAGCCCCAGCATTTT
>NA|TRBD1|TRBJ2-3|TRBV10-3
CAIRDRPSTDTQYF
TGTGCCATCAGGGACAGGCCTAGCACAGATACGCAGTATTTT
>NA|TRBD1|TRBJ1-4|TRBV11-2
CASSPGQGWGEKLFF
TGTGCCAGCAGCCCGGGACAGGGTTGGGGGGAAAAACTGTTTTTT
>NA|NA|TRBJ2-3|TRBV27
CASSYRDSDTQYF
TGTGCCAGCAGTTACAGGGATTCAGATACGCAGTATTTT
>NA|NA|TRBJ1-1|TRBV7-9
CASSLARGGGAEAFF
TGTGCCAGCAGCTTAGCCCGCGGGGGCGGAGCTGAAGCTTTCTTT
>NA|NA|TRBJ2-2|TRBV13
CASSLLGQLRRETGELFF
TGTGCCAGCAGCTTACTAGGTCAACTGCGCCGAGAAACCGGGGAGCTGTTTTTT
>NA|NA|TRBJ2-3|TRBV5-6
CASRVVGGPDTQYF
TGTGCCAGCAGGGTTGTGGGGGGGCCGGATACGCAGTATTTT
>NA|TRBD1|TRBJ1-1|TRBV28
CASRTGQGDTEAFF
TGTGCCAGCAGAACTGGACAGGGTGACACTGAAGCTTTCTTT
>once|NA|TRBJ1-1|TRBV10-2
CASRPNHRVRNTEAFF
TGCGCCAGCAGGCCGAACCACAGGGTCCGAAACACTGAAGCTTTCTTT
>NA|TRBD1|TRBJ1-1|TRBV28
CASSLTGVPIEAFF
TGTGCCAGCAGTCTGACAGGGGTTCCCATTGAAGCTTTCTTT
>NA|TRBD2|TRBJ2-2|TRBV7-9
CASSPTWRAGVDTGELFF
TGTGCCAGCAGCCCCACTTGGAGAGCGGGGGTTGACACCGGGGAGCTGTTTTTT
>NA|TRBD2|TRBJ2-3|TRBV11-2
CASSLDTSGGFTDTQYF
TGTGCCAGCAGCTTAGATACAAGCGGGGGGTTCACAGATACGCAGTATTTT
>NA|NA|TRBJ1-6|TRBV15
CATSRRSVTTLEGPLHF
TGTGCCACCAGCAGGCGTTCGGTCACAACCCTCGAGGGACCCCTCCACTTT
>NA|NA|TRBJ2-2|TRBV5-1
CASSFVGTGELFF
TGCGCCAGCAGCTTCGTCGGCACCGGGGAGCTGTTTTTT
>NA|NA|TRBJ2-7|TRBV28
CASTVTGSYEQYF
TGTGCCAGCACAGTGACGGGGTCCTACGAGCAGTACTTC
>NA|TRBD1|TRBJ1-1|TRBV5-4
CASSPGQGLNTEAFF
TGTGCCAGCAGCCCGGGACAGGGCTTAAACACTGAAGCTTTCTTT
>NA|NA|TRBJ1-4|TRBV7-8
CASSRGPNEKLFF
TGTGCCAGCAGCCGAGGGCCTAATGAAAAACTGTTTTTT
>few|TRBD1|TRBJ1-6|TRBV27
CASSWDRWAYSPLHF
TGTGCCAGCAGTTGGGACAGGTGGGCTTATTCACCCCTCCACTTT
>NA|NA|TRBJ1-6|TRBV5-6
CASSLPTEYNSPLHF
TGTGCCAGCAGCTTGCCGACAGAGTATAATTCACCCCTCCACTTT
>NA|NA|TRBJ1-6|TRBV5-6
CASSLSEGRGGENSPLHF
TGTGCCAGCAGCTTGTCGGAGGGTAGGGGGGGGGAAAATTCACCCCTCCACTTT
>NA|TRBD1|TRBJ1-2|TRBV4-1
CASSQETGGDYGYTF
TGCGCCAGCAGCCAAGAGACAGGGGGTGACTATGGCTACACCTTC
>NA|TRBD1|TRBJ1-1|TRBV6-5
CASRNRGQGEAFF
TGTGCCAGCAGAAACAGGGGGCAGGGAGAAGCTTTCTTT
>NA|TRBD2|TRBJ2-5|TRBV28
CASKAGGRETQYF
TGTGCCAGCAAGGCGGGGGGGAGGGAGACCCAGTACTTC
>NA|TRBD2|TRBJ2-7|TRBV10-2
CASSVTSGPREQYF
TGCGCCAGCAGTGTAACTAGCGGCCCCCGGGAGCAGTACTTC
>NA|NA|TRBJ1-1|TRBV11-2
CASSLDGTNEAFF
TGTGCCAGCAGCTTAGATGGTACAAACGAAGCTTTCTTT
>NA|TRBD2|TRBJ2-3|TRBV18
CASSPNGGAFITDTQYF
TGTGCCAGCTCACCAAACGGGGGGGCCTTTATCACAGATACGCAGTATTTT
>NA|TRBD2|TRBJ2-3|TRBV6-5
CASSYSLAGGDTQYF
TGTGCCAGCAGTTATTCGCTAGCGGGAGGAGATACGCAGTATTTT
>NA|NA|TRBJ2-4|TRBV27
CASSDASGNIQYF
TGTGCCAGCAGTGACGCGTCAGGGAACATTCAGTACTTC
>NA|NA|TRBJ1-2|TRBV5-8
CASSLRQPLEESYTF
TGTGCCAGCAGCTTGCGCCAGCCCCTAGAAGAGAGCTACACCTTC
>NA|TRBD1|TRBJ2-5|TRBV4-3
CASSQRRTGGQTQYF
TGCGCCAGCAGCCAACGAAGGACAGGGGGGCAGACCCAGTACTTC
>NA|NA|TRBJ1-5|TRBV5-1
CASSLSGYSNQPQHF
TGCGCCAGCAGCTTGTCCGGGTATAGCAATCAGCCCCAGCATTTT
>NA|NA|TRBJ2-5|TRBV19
CASTRAGGETQYF
TGTGCCAGTACCCGGGCCGGCGGGGAGACCCAGTACTTC
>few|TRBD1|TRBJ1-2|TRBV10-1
CASRGYRGGYTF
TGCGCCAGCAGAGGATACAGGGGAGGCTACACCTTC
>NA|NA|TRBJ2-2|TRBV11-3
CASSRGTVTGELFF
TGTGCCAGCAGCCGCGGGACAGTCACCGGGGAGCTGTTTTTT
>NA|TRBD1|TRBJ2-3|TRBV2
CASMGTGTPDTQYF
TGTGCCAGCATGGGGACAGGGACCCCAGATACGCAGTATTTT
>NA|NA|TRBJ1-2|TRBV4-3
CASSQGIETEMYGYTF
TGCGCCAGCAGCCAAGGAATCGAGACAGAGATGTATGGCTACACCTTC
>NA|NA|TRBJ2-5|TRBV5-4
CASSLGSRQGETQYF
TGTGCCAGCAGCTTGGGTAGCCGGCAGGGGGAGACCCAGTACTTC
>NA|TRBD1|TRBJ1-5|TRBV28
CASSFRQGSQPQHF
TGTGCCAGCAGTTTCCGACAGGGAAGTCAGCCCCAGCATTTT
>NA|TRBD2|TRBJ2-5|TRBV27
CASSPQGAGYQETQYF
TGTGCCAGCAGTCCTCAGGGAGCGGGGTACCAAGAGACCCAGTACTTC
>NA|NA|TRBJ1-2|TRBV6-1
CASSARGALTPTNYGYTF
TGTGCCAGCAGTGCCCGGGGGGCCCTAACCCCGACTAACTATGGCTACACCTTC
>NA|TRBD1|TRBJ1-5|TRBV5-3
CARSTSGQGANQPQHF
TGTGCCAGAAGCACGTCCGGACAGGGGGCCAATCAGCCCCAGCATTTT
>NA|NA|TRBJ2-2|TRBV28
CASSLSGGTTGELFF
TGTGCCAGCAGTTTATCTGGCGGGACCACCGGGGAGCTGTTTTTT